Each of the 18 T cell receptor beta chains below was sequenced from the same sample in a study of cytomegalovirus exposure and HLA in healthy donors. The PCR made use of 60 Vbeta and 13 Jbeta primers. Sequencing used immunoSEQ multiplex PCR; TCRdb keeps in-frame clones, though not all of them. Of 35,000 to 45,000 clones in the sample, roughly 51% were seen once. The specimen was PBMCs. Source of these receptors: a man in his 60s in good health and CMV-seronegative.

The J gene is TRBJ2-7, the V gene TRBV14, with 7 bases aligning to TRBD2. Trimming cost V 2 bases and J 1 base; bases outside gene matches: 2. Germline assignment: CDR1 SGHDN and CDR2 FVKESK. The CDR3 sequence is 14 residues long. The CDR3 is CASSQHGGSYEQYF. In nucleotides, the CDR3 is TGTGCCAGCAGCCAACACGGGGGGTCCTACGAGCAGTACTTC.

This chain uses TRBV5-1 with TRBJ2-7, with 8 bases that match TRBD2. Germline V lookup: CDR1 SGHRS, CDR2 YFSETQ. The CDR3 totals 16 residues. The trim removed 0 bases at V and 4 bases at J, leaving 9 bases unmatched. In DNA form, the CDR3 reads TGCGCCAGCAGCTTGGAGGTTAGCGGGATAAGGTACGAGCAGTACTTC. Amino acids: CASSLEVSGIRYEQYF.

The rearrangement links TRBV19 to TRBJ1-2; D not certain. The germline gives CDR1 LNHDA, CDR2 SQIVND (reference sequence). V gave up 8 bases and J gave up 4 bases, with 17 bases separating them. This CDR3 contains 14 residues. The CDR3 loop reads CASRREGTAYGYTF. The CDR3 DNA reads as TGTGCCAGTCGGCGAGAGGGTACGGCCTATGGCTACACCTTC.

This clone has just a few counts. The chain has TRBV5-1 and TRBJ2-7; 10 bases are shared with TRBD1. CDR3 length equals 14 residues. CDR1 and CDR2 from the germline V gene are SGHRS and YFSETQ. With 0 bases clipped from V and 4 bases from J, the junction kept 1 base outside the gene matches. The CDR3 bases are TGCGCCAGCAGCTTGGGGACAGGGGGGTACGAGCAGTACTTC. Its protein is CASSLGTGGYEQYF.

The chain is built from TRBV5-1 and TRBJ1-1, with D perhaps TRBD1 (5 bases). Germline V CDR1 and CDR2: SGHRS, YFSETQ. The V and J ends lost 2 bases and 7 bases respectively, with 21 bases between them. This CDR3 has 16 amino acids. CDR3 loop: CASSLPVGGSRGEAFF. DNA for the CDR3: TGCGCCAGCAGCTTACCGGTGGGGGGGAGTCGTGGTGAAGCTTTCTTT.

This sequence joins TRBV5-1 and TRBJ2-7; 12 bases line up with TRBD1. Germline V CDR1 and CDR2: SGHRS, YFSETQ. The CDR3 extends over 15 amino acids. V lost 4 bases, J lost 5 bases, and 7 bases stayed unmatched. The CDR3 sequence is CASSQGGTGGNEQYF. CDR3 nucleotide sequence: TGCGCCAGCAGCCAAGGGGGGACAGGGGGCAACGAGCAGTACTTC.

The chain links TRBV28 to TRBJ2-1, with TRBD2 identical over 8 bases. Per germline, CDR1 MDHEN and CDR2 SYDVKM. The CDR3 is made up of 15 amino acids. J gave up 4 bases and V 5 bases, and 7 bases lay outside the gene matches. The CDR3 region has the DNA TGTGCCAGCAGTCTACCGGGACTAGGATACAATGAGCAGTTCTTC. Encoded protein: CASSLPGLGYNEQFF.

This clone showed up just a few times. The chain carries TRBV6-4 and TRBJ2-2; 8 nucleotides match TRBD2. CDR1 and CDR2 from the germline V gene are MRHNA and SNTAGT. CDR3 length: 14 residues. The V and J ends lost 2 bases and 4 bases, in that order; junction bases with no gene match: 0. DNA of the CDR3: TGTGCCAGCAGTGACGGGACTAGCACCGGGGAGCTGTTTTTT. It encodes CASSDGTSTGELFF.

The chain is built from TRBV9 and TRBJ2-3; D gene unclear. Germline CDR1 reads SGDLS; CDR2 reads YYNGEE. There are 12 residues in the CDR3. Deletions cut 0 bases from V and 5 bases from J, with 4 bases between. Written as DNA, the CDR3 is TGTGCCAGCAGCGTAGATATAGATACGCAGTATTTT. It yields the protein CASSVDIDTQYF.

Only one count was recorded for this clone. The chain recombines TRBV7-8 with TRBJ1-6; 11 bases are shared with TRBD1. V lost 8 bases, J lost 9 bases, and 6 bases stayed unmatched. In germline, CDR1 is SGHVS, CDR2 FQNEAQ. This CDR3 comprises 14 residues. The CDR3 reads CASRRGTGGSPLHF. CDR3 in DNA: TGTGCCAGCCGGCGTGGGACAGGGGGTTCACCCCTCCACTTT.

The V and J genes are TRBV7-9 and TRBJ2-1; a weak D match, TRBD2 (5 bases). V gave up 5 bases and J gave up 7 bases, with 18 bases separating them. The CDR3 sequence is 15 residues long. The germline V gene encodes CDR1 SEHNR and CDR2 FQNEAQ (reference sequence). In DNA, the CDR3 is TGTGCCAGCAGCCACCGGCGGGCCCTGGGTAATGAGCAGTTCTTC. Its protein is CASSHRRALGNEQFF.

On this clone: The germline gene is not matched at one end of the junction; a read error may be the cause. The chain combines TRBV6-1 with TRBJ1-2; 7 bases agree with TRBD1. CDR1 is MNHNS, CDR2 SASEGT, per germline. This CDR3 spans 14 amino acids. As DNA, the CDR3 is TGTGCCAGCAGCGAAGGACAGGCCTACTATGGCTACACCTTC. It translates to CASSEGQAYYGYTF.

The chain carries TRBV6-1 and TRBJ1-4; D perhaps matches TRBD1 (5 bases). CDR1 and CDR2 from the germline V gene are MNHNS and SASEGT. V was shortened by 7 bases and J by 5 bases, with 17 bases between the two germline ends. CDR3 length: 15 amino acids. The CDR3 is CASTPGGEGNEKLFF. CDR3 bases: TGTGCCAGCACCCCGGGGGGGGAGGGGAATGAAAAACTGTTTTTT.

The chain recombines TRBV29-1 with TRBJ2-5, with TRBD2 matching over 7 bases. Germline trimming cut 4 bases from V and 2 bases from J; bases unmatched to any gene: 1. This CDR3 spans 12 amino acids. The germline V gene encodes CDR1 SQVTM and CDR2 ANQGSEA. In DNA, the CDR3 is TGCAGCGTTGCGGGGGGTCAAGAGACCCAGTACTTC. Translated: CSVAGGQETQYF.

This clone has a handful of counts. J is TRBJ1-2 and V is TRBV5-1, with 8 positions matching TRBD1. The CDR3 has 13 residues. V was pared by 4 bases and J by 8 bases, with 7 bases of the junction left unmatched. CDR1 is SGHRS, CDR2 YFSETQ, per germline. The CDR3 sequence: CASSPDRDGGYTF. The CDR3 DNA is TGCGCCAGCAGCCCGGACAGGGATGGAGGCTACACCTTC.

The rearrangement uses TRBV29-1 and TRBJ2-4; TRBD2 aligns across 7 bases. J lost 2 bases, V lost 7 bases, and 8 bases had no gene match. Germline CDR1 reads SQVTM; CDR2 reads ANQGSEA. The CDR3 loop spans 14 amino acids. CDR3 DNA sequence: TGCAGCGCCTCATCCGGGACTACCAAAAACATTCAGTACTTC. Protein product: CSASSGTTKNIQYF.

The chain carries TRBV9 and TRBJ2-3, with 8 bases identical to TRBD1. Trimming took 0 bases from V and 6 from J; bases not matched to a gene: 6. This CDR3 has 15 residues. Germline CDR1 reads SGDLS; CDR2 reads YYNGEE. This CDR3 reads CASSVVGTGGDTQYF. As DNA, the CDR3 is TGTGCCAGCAGCGTAGTAGGGACAGGAGGGGATACGCAGTATTTT.

In its sample, this clone was seen a few times. The CDR3 is CASSSQAGENEKLFF. CDR3 in DNA: TGTGCCAGCAGCTCCCAGGCGGGGGAAAATGAAAAACTGTTTTTT. This chain joins TRBV5-4 and TRBJ1-4; the D gene is possibly TRBD1 (5 bases). The V and J ends lost 3 bases and 5 bases respectively, with 14 bases between them. CDR1 is SGHNT, CDR2 YYREEE, per germline (reference sequence). CDR3 length equals 15 residues.